This T cell receptor (beta chain) was sequenced during a study of identifying expanded T cells in peripheral blood. General study results and limits: About 1.2 clones differed between technical replicates, versus roughly 16 and 20 over time.

In the case of this clone: What it binds is unknown.

Clones were sequenced by immunoSEQ multiplex PCR, and TCRdb holds only the in-frame ones, with some missing. This repertoire shows about 74,000 clones, 70% to 90% found once; its top ten account for around 18%. The CDR3 sequence is 16 residues long. The V gene's germline CDR1 is SEHNR and CDR2 FQNEAQ (reference sequence). V lost 0 bases and J lost 7; bases outside the gene matches: 7. Material for sequencing was blood. The origin of this receptor is a person between 18 and 75 years old in good health. The chain employs TRBV7-9 and TRBJ2-1, with 9 bases identical to TRBD2. Here the CDR3 DNA reads TGTGCCAGCAGCTTAGCCCGCCTAGCGGGAAGTAATGAGCAGTTCTTC. It codes for CASSLARLAGSNEQFF.